This T cell receptor beta chain was profiled in a study of blood T cell repertoires in COVID-19. Overall study context: The United States, Italy and Spain supplied acute and convalescent COVID-19 samples.

Original analysis: Amplified reference gene primers provided the basis for estimating nucleated cell counts. Using immunoSEQ multiplex PCR, the repertoire was profiled, and TCRdb retains in-frame clones only, with some absent. V, J and clone size reflect that table, while D and trimming were determined from the DNA. The table lists some 260,000 clones, 70% to 80% of them singletons. Germline assignment: CDR1 SNHLY and CDR2 FYNNEI. J lost 7 bases, V lost 3 bases, and 5 bases had no gene match. The CDR3 totals 15 residues. The clonotype was recovered from an elderly woman with acute or convalescent COVID-19. The sample comprised peripheral blood. V usage is TRBV2 and J usage is TRBJ1-5, with 11 nucleotides matching TRBD1. The CDR3 region has the DNA TGTGCCAGCAGTGAGGGAGGGACAGGGGGACAGCCCCAGCATTTT. This codes for CASSEGGTGGQPQHF. The whole variable domain, filled in from reference TRBV2 and TRBJ1-5, reads EPEVTQTPSHQVTQMGQEVILRCVPISNHLYFYWYRQILGQKVEFLVSFYNNEISEKSEIFDDQFSVERPDGSNFTLKIRSTKLEDSAMYFCASSEGGTGGQPQHFGDGTRLSIL.